This entry lists 2 T cell receptor beta chains sequenced from one sample in a study of Graves' ophthalmopathy and Graves' hyperthyroidism (dated by TCRdb to 2016 to 2019). The instrument was an Illumina HiSeq 2000. TCR beta CDR3 regions were amplified from RNA transcripts for repertoire sequencing. A first-round RT-PCR used HTBI primers with the Qiagen OneStep RT-PCR kit, followed by a second-round multiplex PCR, size selection and purification. TCRdb cleaned the public reads at Q25 with fastp, built clones with MiXCR and kept in-frame beta chains. Here each entry gathers all rows of one CDR3 protein and keeps the most common genes and DNA. This sample lists 900,000 to 1,200,000 distinct CDR3 sequences; less than 45% were detected once. In total, the top ten clones hold around 10% of the sample. Sequenced: peripheral blood or thyroid tissue (not recorded which). The origin of the receptors is an adult man with Graves' hyperthyroidism.

The count of this clonotype is one. Since a much larger clone is just one base distant, this may be a read error. The chain couples TRBV5-6 to TRBJ1-2, with D possibly matching TRBD1 (6 bases). Germline V lookup: CDR1 SGHDT, CDR2 YYEEEE. Between the trimmed V and J ends, which lost 0 bases and 6 bases, there was a span of 18 bases. The CDR3 consists of 16 residues. The CDR3 region is CASSLGLGGNLHGYTF. The CDR3 coding sequence is TGTGCCAGCAGCTTGGGGCTAGGGGGAAACCTCCATGGCTACACCTTC.

A remark on this clonotype: A read error may produce the germline difference seen at one junction end. V gene TRBV10-3 combines with J gene TRBJ1-4, with D possibly being TRBD1 (5 bases). CDR1 and CDR2 from the germline V gene are ENHRY and SYGVKD. CDR3 length: 15 residues. CDR3 in DNA: TGTGCCAGCAGTTACCTCGGGGGAACTAATGAAAAACTGTTTTTT. It is translated as CASSYLGGTNEKLFF.